Listed here are 16 T cell receptor beta chains from one sample, sequenced in a study of CD8 T cells in ankylosing spondylitis. Study findings and constraints: Seemingly characteristic of ankylosing spondylitis blood was a TCR beta motif consisting of about 8 highly homologous variants.

Via MiXCR, TCRdb re-called the 5' RACE reads, giving one row per CDR3 protein. The sample has more than 600,000 distinct CDR3 sequences, around 19% seen once. No antigen has been assigned to these receptors. Sequencing was performed on blood, either unsorted or a sorted T cell fraction (not recorded which). The receptors were gathered from a male donor with ankylosing spondylitis.

J is TRBJ2-1 and V is TRBV4-1, with 12 bases lining up with TRBD2. Germline CDR1 is MGHRA and CDR2 is YSYEKL. This CDR3 spans 19 amino acids. The ends lost 4 bases at V and 0 bases at J; junction bases unmatched: 10. The CDR3 sequence is CASSRGLAGGGGSYNEQFF. DNA of the CDR3: TGCGCCAGCAGCCGGGGACTAGCGGGTGGGGGGGGCTCCTACAATGAGCAGTTCTTC.

The chain links TRBV7-9 to TRBJ1-6, with 10 positions matching TRBD1. CDR1 SEHNR and CDR2 FQNEAQ come from the germline V gene (reference sequence). Germline trimming cut 1 base from V and 9 bases from J; bases unmatched to any gene: 3. There are 15 residues in the CDR3. In DNA form, the CDR3 reads TGTGCCAGCAGCTTAGTAGGGACAGGGGTTTCACCCCTCCACTTT. Residues: CASSLVGTGVSPLHF.

This clonotype showed up just a few times. The genes are TRBV2 and TRBJ2-5, with D perhaps matching TRBD2 (5 bases). V lost 8 bases and J lost 5, with 15 bases in between. There are 13 residues in the CDR3. Looked up from germline, CDR1 is SNHLY and CDR2 is FYNNEI. The DNA of the CDR3 is TGTGCCAGCTGTCGGGGTAGCCTTGAGACCCAGTACTTC. It codes for CASCRGSLETQYF.

At least ten counts were recorded for this clonotype. The gene calls are TRBV20-1 and TRBJ2-1, with 8 bases aligning to TRBD1. From germline, CDR1 is DFQATT and CDR2 SNEGSKA (reference sequence). CDR3 length: 14 residues. V dropped 5 bases and J dropped 4; count of bases not matched to a gene: 7. The CDR3, as DNA: TGCAGTGCTTCTTCAGGGGGCGGGTACAATGAGCAGTTCTTC. This encodes CSASSGGGYNEQFF.

This clonotype was counted only a few times. The chain recombines TRBV29-1 with TRBJ2-1, with D possibly being TRBD1 or TRBD2 (6 bases each). This CDR3 is 14 amino acids long. CDR1 is SQVTM, CDR2 ANQGSEA, per germline. The V end lost 7 bases, the J end lost 4 bases, and 17 bases lay between the germline ends. The CDR3 spells CSATGQGTYNEQFF. The DNA for the CDR3 is TGCAGCGCCACGGGACAAGGGACTTACAATGAGCAGTTCTTC.

The chain employs TRBV5-1 and TRBJ1-1; TRBD1 aligns across 10 bases. The CDR3 loop spans 13 amino acids. Trimming cost V 5 bases and J 6 bases; bases outside gene matches: 4. CDR1 is SGHRS and CDR2 is YFSETQ in the germline V gene. CDR3 nucleotides: TGCGCCAGCAGAACCGGGACAGGGGCTGAAGCTTTCTTT. Encoded protein: CASRTGTGAEAFF.

V and J are TRBV29-1 and TRBJ1-6; D is possibly TRBD1 (5 bases). V lost 4 bases, J lost 6 bases, and 10 bases lay in between. From germline, CDR1 is SQVTM and CDR2 ANQGSEA. The CDR3 is 13 residues long. The CDR3 nucleotides read TGCAGCGTTGTCCCGGGACCTAATTCACCCCTCCACTTT. Protein product: CSVVPGPNSPLHF.

Regarding this clonotype: A read error may produce the germline difference seen at one junction end. The CDR3 spells CGARAEVPYEQYF. Here the CDR3 DNA reads TGCGGTGCTAGAGCGGAGGTTCCCTACGAGCAGTACTTC. This sequence joins TRBV20-1 and TRBJ2-7; D might be TRBD2 (5 bases). This CDR3 comprises 13 residues. The germline CDR1 and CDR2 sequences are DFQATT and SNEGSKA (reference sequence).

The V and J genes are TRBV3-1 and TRBJ2-1, with 9 bases matching TRBD2. CDR1 LGHDT and CDR2 YNNKEL come from the germline V gene (reference sequence). Trimming removed 0 bases from V and 0 bases from J; junction bases left unmatched: 6. The CDR3 spans 18 residues. The CDR3 sequence: CASSQDPGLAISYNEQFF. CDR3 DNA sequence: TGTGCCAGCAGCCAAGATCCAGGACTAGCGATCTCCTACAATGAGCAGTTCTTC.

With regard to this clonotype: Its ends do not fully match the called genes, so a read error is possible. The chain uses TRBV10-3 and TRBJ2-1; TRBD2 matches 14 bases. The germline CDR1 and CDR2 sequences are ENHRY and SYGVKD. CDR3 length: 15 amino acids. The CDR3 nucleotides read TGTGCCATCAGTGGACTAGCGGGGGGGCCCAATGCGCAGTTCTTC. Translation gives CAISGLAGGPNAQFF.

In its sample, this clonotype was seen a few times. V and J are TRBV7-3 and TRBJ2-1; a weak D match, TRBD2 (5 bases). Trimming removed 5 bases at V and 1 base at J, with 12 bases between. The CDR3 is made up of 15 amino acids. CDR1 and CDR2 from the germline V gene are SGHTA and FQGTGA. Written as DNA, the CDR3 is TGTGCCAGCAGCCCTCCGGGGAGATCCTACAATGAGCAGTTCTTC. Protein: CASSPPGRSYNEQFF. The whole variable domain, filled in from reference TRBV7-3 and TRBJ2-1, reads GAGVSQTPSNKVTEKGKYVELRCDPISGHTALYWYRQSLGQGPEFLIYFQGTGAADDSGLPNDRFFAVRPEGSVSTLKIQRTERGDSAVYLCASSPPGRSYNEQFFGPGTRLTVL.

This clonotype was seen a few times. V is TRBV29-1 and J is TRBJ2-1, with 7 bases lining up with TRBD2. The ends lost 4 bases at V and 9 bases at J; junction bases unmatched: 15. Germline CDR1 SQVTM, CDR2 ANQGSEA. This CDR3 contains 15 residues. The CDR3 loop reads CSVVTSRETGGEQFF. In DNA form, the CDR3 reads TGCAGCGTTGTGACTAGCCGTGAGACGGGTGGTGAGCAGTTCTTC.

This clonotype turned up a few times. This chain uses TRBV28 with TRBJ1-1, with D tentatively TRBD1 (6 bases). Germline V lookup: CDR1 MDHEN, CDR2 SYDVKM. Trimming left V 6 bases short and J 0 bases short, with 17 bases between. CDR3 length: 16 residues. Here the CDR3 reads CASSLQGKYMNTEAFF. As DNA, the CDR3 is TGTGCCAGCAGCCTTCAGGGGAAATACATGAACACTGAAGCTTTCTTT.

The J gene is TRBJ2-1, the V gene TRBV20-1; D gene unclear. The CDR3 is made up of 16 amino acids. Trimming took off 0 bases at V and 4 bases at J, with 16 bases between the two ends. Germline V gene sequence: CDR1 DFQATT, CDR2 SNEGSKA (reference sequence). CDR3 protein: CSARDRDATRYNEQFF. The CDR3 nucleotides are TGCAGTGCTAGAGATCGAGACGCCACGCGATACAATGAGCAGTTCTTC.

This clonotype occurred a few times. This chain links TRBV29-1 with TRBJ1-1; D is ambiguous. This CDR3 has 12 residues. The germline V and J ends were trimmed by 7 bases and 8 bases, with 17 bases remaining between them. Germline values: CDR1 SQVTM, CDR2 ANQGSEA. CDR3 DNA: TGCAGCGGCGTCGGTGCCAGTCTCGAAGCTTTCTTT. As protein: CSGVGASLEAFF.

There are a few counts of this clonotype. The chain couples TRBV4-1 to TRBJ2-7; 9 positions match TRBD1. J gave up 1 base and V 6 bases, and 7 bases lay outside the gene matches. Germline assignment: CDR1 MGHRA and CDR2 YSYEKL. This CDR3 has 15 residues. CDR3 DNA: TGCGCCAGCAGAGGACAGGGGACGAAATCCTACGAGCAGTACTTC. Protein: CASRGQGTKSYEQYF.